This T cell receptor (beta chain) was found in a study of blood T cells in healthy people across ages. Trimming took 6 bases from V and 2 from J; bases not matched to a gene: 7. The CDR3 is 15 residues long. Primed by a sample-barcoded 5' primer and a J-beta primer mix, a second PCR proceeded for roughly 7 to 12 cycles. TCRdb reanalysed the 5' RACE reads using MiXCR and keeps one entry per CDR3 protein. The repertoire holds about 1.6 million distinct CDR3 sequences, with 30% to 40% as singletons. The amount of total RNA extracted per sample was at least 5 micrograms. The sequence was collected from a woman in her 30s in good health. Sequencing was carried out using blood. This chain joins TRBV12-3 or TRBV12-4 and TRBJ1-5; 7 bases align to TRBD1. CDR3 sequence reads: CASRLDRLGNQPQHF. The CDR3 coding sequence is TGTGCCAGCAGACTGGACAGGTTGGGCAATCAGCCCCAGCATTTT.